This T cell receptor (beta chain) was documented in a study of blood T cell repertoires in COVID-19 (dated by TCRdb to about 2020). Regarding the study in general: Samples from collaborators originated in the United States, Italy and Spain and spanned both the acute and convalescent phases of COVID-19. A freely available public database, intended as a resource for researchers studying the immune response to SARS-CoV-2, is where the repertoires were released. Deeply sampled blood TCRbeta repertoires from subjects exposed to, actively infected with, or recovered from COVID-19 were included in the dataset. Sample metadata almost always included a de-identified subject ID, COVID-19 status, age in years and sex. The material from the prospective study consisted of cDNA or gDNA derived from T cells, B-cell-depleted T cells, or PBMCs. HLA class I and class II types, where available, came from metadata supplied by the sample provider rather than from assay-based typing. Samples came from the ongoing ImmuneRACE study (first 160 participants) plus 1,254 subjects from 6 global collaborators.

Study-wide conclusions, independent of this receptor: The amount of clinical and demographic metadata varied by source and participant and was provided uncurated.

TCRbeta CDR3 regions were amplified from genomic DNA using the immunoSEQ Assay, a bias-controlled multiplex PCR. In the authors' own workflow: Within the assay, amplification of reference gene primers was used to estimate how many nucleated cells each sample contained. To quantify the absolute abundance of each unique TCRbeta CDR3 rearrangement, sequence reads were collapsed and filtered. For each sample, productive Simpson clonality was calculated as the square root of Simpson's diversity index across productive rearrangements. In its TCRdb copy, this immuneACCESS table keeps in-frame sequences only and misses some clones. Where compared with another copy, unresolved V genes explain less than half of these, and the others have no known cause. D and trimming come from the DNA, and the V and J calls and clone size come from that table. The sample contains about 400,000 clones, about 89% of them found a single time. The top ten clones comprise around 4.5% of the sample.

The collaborating institutions used their own protocols to collect whole blood in K2EDTA tubes. For TCRbeta analysis, collaborators shipped samples in one of three forms: frozen whole blood, isolated PBMCs, or DNA extracted from either of those sample types. V is cut by 0 bases and J by 5 bases, and the space between the germline ends is 17 bases. The CDR3 contains 16 residues, cysteine and phenylalanine counted. This entry keeps only the CDR3 DNA: 48 bases, framed from base 1. The germline V gene (reference sequence) gives CDR1 as SGHKS and CDR2 as YYEKEE. Comments on this clone: Its binding antigen is unknown. No per-base quality is available; no much larger clone lies one base away.

Rearrangement joined TRBV5-5 to TRBJ1-2; the D gene cannot be resolved reliably. The sequencing sample was made of peripheral blood. The receptor was derived from a young woman with acute or convalescent COVID-19. The DNA sequence is as follows: TGTGCCAGCAGCTTGGCTTTGTATGGGAGCGTTTATGGCTACACCTTC. This yields the protein CASSLALYGSVYGYTF.